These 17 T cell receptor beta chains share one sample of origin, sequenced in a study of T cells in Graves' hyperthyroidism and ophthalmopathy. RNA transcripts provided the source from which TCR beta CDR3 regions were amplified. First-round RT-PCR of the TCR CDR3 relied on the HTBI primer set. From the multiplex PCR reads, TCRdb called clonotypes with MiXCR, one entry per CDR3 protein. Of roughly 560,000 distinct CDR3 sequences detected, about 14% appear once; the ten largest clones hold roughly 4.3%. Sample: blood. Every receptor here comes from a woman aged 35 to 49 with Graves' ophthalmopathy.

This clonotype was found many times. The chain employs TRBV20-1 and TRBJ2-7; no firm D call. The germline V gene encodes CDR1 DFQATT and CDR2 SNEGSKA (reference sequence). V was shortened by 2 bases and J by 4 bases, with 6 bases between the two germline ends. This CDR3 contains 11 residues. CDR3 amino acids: CSARLGYEQYF. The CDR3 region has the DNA TGCAGTGCTAGATTGGGGTACGAGCAGTACTTC.

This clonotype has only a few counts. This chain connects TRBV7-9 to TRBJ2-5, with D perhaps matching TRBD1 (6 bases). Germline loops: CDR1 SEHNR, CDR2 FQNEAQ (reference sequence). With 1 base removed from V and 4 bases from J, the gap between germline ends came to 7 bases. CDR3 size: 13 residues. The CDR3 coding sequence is TGTGCCAGCAGCTTAGAGGACAGAGAGACCCAGTACTTC. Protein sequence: CASSLEDRETQYF. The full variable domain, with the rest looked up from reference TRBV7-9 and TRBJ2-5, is DTGVSQNPRHKITKRGQNVTFRCDPISEHNRLYWYRQTLGQGPEFLTYFQNEAQLEKSRLLSDRFSAERPKGSFSTLEIQRTEQGDSAMYLCASSLEDRETQYFGPGTRLLVL.

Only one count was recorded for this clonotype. The CDR3 protein is CAWKRAGPDTGELFF. As DNA, the CDR3 is TGTGCCTGGAAGCGAGCAGGGCCTGACACCGGGGAGCTGTTTTTT. The chain has TRBV30 and TRBJ2-2; TRBD1 might be the D (5 bases). The CDR3 contains 15 residues. V lost 4 bases and J 3 bases, leaving 15 bases between the germline ends. Germline CDR1 GTSNPN, CDR2 SVGIG (reference sequence).

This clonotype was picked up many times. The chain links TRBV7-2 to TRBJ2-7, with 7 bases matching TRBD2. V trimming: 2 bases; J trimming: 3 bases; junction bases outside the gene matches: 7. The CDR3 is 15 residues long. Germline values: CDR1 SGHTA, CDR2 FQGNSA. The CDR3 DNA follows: TGTGCCAGCAGCTTAATGGCGGGAGAGCACTACGAGCAGTACTTC. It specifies CASSLMAGEHYEQYF.

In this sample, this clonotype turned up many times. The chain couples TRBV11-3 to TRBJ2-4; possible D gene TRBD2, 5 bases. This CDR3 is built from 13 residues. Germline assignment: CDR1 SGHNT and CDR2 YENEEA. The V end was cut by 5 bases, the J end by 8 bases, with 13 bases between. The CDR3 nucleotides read TGTGCCAGCAGCCTTCTCGGGGTGGACATTCAGTACTTC. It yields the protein CASSLLGVDIQYF.

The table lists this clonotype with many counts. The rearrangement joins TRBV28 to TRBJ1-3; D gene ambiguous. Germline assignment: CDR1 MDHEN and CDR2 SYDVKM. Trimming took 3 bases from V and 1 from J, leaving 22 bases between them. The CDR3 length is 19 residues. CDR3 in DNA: TGTGCCAGCAGTTTGAGGGTTCCCCGCGCCTTAATGTCTGGAAACACCATATATTTT. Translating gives CASSLRVPRALMSGNTIYF.

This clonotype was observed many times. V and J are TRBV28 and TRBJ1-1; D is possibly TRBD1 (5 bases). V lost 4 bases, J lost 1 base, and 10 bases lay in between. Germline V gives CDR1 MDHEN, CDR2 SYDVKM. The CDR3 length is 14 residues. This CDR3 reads CASSWRGTNTEAFF. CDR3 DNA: TGTGCCAGCAGTTGGAGGGGTACGAACACTGAAGCTTTCTTT.

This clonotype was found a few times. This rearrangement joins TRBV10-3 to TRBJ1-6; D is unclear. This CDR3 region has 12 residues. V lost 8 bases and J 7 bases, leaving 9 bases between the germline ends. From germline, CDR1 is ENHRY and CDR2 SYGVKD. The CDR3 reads CAIGAGNSPLHF. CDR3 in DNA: TGTGCCATCGGCGCCGGAAATTCACCCCTCCACTTT.

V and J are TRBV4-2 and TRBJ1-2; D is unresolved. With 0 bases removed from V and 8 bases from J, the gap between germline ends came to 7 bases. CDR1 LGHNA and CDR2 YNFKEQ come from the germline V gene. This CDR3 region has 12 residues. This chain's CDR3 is CASSQDPRGYTF. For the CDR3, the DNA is TGTGCCAGCAGCCAAGACCCCCGGGGCTACACCTTC.

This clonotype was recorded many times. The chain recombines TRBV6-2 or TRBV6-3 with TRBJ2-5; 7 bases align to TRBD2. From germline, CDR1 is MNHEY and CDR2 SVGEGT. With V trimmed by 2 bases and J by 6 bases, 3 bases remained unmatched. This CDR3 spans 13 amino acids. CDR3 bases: TGTGCCAGCAGTTACGCGGGAGTGAAGACCCAGTACTTC. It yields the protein CASSYAGVKTQYF.

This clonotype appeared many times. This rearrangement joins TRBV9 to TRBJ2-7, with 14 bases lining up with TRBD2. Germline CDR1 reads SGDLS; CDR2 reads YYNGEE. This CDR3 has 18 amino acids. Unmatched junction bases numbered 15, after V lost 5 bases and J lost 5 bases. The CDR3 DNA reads TGTGCCAGCAGTATTACCGGGACTAGCGGGAGTCCCCTGAACGAGCAGTACTTC. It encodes CASSITGTSGSPLNEQYF.

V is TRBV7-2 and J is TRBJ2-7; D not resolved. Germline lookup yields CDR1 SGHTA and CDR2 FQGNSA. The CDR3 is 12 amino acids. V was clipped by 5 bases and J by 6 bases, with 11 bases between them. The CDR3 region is CASSPPVAEQYF. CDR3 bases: TGTGCCAGCAGCCCGCCGGTCGCCGAGCAGTACTTC.

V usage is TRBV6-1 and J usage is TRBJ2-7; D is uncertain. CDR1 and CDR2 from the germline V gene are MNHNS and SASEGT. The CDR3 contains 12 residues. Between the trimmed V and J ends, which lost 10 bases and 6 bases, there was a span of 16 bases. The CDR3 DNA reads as TGTGCCACAGCTGGACCAGGCCTCGAGCAGTACTTC. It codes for CATAGPGLEQYF.

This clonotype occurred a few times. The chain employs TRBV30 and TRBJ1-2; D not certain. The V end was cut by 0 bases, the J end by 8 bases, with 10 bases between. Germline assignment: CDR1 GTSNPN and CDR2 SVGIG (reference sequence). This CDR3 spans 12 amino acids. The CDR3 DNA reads TGTGCCTGGAGTGTAACAATAGCCGGCTACACCTTC. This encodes CAWSVTIAGYTF.

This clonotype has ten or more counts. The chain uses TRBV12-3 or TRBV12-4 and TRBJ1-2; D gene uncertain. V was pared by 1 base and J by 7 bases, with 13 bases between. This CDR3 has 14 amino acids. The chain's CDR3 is CASSLGSGSAGYTF. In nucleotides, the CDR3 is TGTGCCAGCAGTTTAGGGTCAGGATCCGCTGGCTACACCTTC.

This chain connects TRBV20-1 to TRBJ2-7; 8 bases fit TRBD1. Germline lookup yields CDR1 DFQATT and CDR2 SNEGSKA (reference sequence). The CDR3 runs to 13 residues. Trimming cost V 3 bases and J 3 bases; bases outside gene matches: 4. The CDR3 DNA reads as TGCAGTGCTAGTGGGACAGGAGTCTACGAGCAGTACTTC. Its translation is CSASGTGVYEQYF.

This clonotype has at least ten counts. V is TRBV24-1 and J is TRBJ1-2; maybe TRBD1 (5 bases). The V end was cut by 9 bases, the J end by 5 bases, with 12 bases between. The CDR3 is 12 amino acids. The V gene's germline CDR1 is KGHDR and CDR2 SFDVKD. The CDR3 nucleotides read TGTGCCACCTCCGGGGACGAGTATGGCTACACCTTC. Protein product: CATSGDEYGYTF.